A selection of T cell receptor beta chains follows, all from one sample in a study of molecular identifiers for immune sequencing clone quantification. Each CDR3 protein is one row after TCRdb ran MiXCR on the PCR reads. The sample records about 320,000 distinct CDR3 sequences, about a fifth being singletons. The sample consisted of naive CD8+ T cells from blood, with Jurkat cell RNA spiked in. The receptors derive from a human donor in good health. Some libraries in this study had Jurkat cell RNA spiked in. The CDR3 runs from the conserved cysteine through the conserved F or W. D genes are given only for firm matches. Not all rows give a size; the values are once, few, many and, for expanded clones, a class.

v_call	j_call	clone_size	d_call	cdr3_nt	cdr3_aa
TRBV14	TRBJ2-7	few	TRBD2	TGTGCCAGCAGCCAAGGACTAGCGCCAACCTACGAGCAGTACTTC	CASSQGLAPTYEQYF
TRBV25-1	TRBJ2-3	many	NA	TGTGCCAGCAGTAAAGGGCGGGAAAGCACAGATACGCAGTATTTT	CASSKGRESTDTQYF
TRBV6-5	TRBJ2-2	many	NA	TGTGCCAGCAGCAACTCTGTTCCCGGGGAGCTGTTTTTT	CASSNSVPGELFF
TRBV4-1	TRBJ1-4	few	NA	TGCGCCAGCAGCCCCGAAGGACAGTGGGGGTTGGTTGAAAAACTGTTTTTT	CASSPEGQWGLVEKLFF
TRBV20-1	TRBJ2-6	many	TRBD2	TGCAGTGCTAGAGATCTTGGGGGGGCTGGGGCCAACGTCCTGACTTTC	CSARDLGGAGANVLTF
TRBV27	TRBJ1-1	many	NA	TGTGCCAGCAGTTCTTTTACGGACACTGAAGCTTTCTTT	CASSSFTDTEAFF
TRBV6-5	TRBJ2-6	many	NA	TGTGCCAGCAGCACCTCTGGGGCCAACGTCCTGACTTTC	CASSTSGANVLTF
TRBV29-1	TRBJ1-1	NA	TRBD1	TGCAGCGTCCTTGGGACAGCGCTTTCGAACACTGAAGCTTTCTTT	CSVLGTALSNTEAFF
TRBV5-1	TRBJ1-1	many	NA	TGCGCCAGCAGCTTGGTTAGTACAGGGCCGGCTGAAGCTTTCTTT	CASSLVSTGPAEAFF
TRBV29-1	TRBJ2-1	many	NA	TGCAGCGCTGAGGCGGTCGCTAGCGCTATTGATGAGCAGTTCTTC	CSAEAVASAIDEQFF
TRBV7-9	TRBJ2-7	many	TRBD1	TGTGCCAGCAGGGGACAGGGGGTCCACGAGCAGTACTTC	CASRGQGVHEQYF
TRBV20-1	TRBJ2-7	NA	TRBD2	TGCAGTGCTAGAGATGGGGGGGAGTACTCCTACGAGCAGTACTTC	CSARDGGEYSYEQYF
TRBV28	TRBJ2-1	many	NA	TGTGCCAGCAGTTCCCTGACAGGAGACTACAATGAGCAGTTCTTC	CASSSLTGDYNEQFF
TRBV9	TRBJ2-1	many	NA	TGTGCCAGCAGCCCTTACCGGGGTCCCCAACGCGGTGAGCAGTTCTTC	CASSPYRGPQRGEQFF
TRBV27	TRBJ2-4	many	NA	TGTGCCAGCAGTTCGCTAGCCAAAAACATTCAGTACTTC	CASSSLAKNIQYF
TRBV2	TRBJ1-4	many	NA	TGTGCCAGCAGTGTCACACAGACTGCAACTAATGAAAAACTGTTTTTT	CASSVTQTATNEKLFF
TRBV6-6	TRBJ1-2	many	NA	TGTGCCAGCAGTTGGACAGACACGGCTAACTATGGCTACACCTTC	CASSWTDTANYGYTF
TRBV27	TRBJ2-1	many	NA	TGTGCCAGCAGTCTAGCGCCGTACAATGAGCAGTTCTTC	CASSLAPYNEQFF
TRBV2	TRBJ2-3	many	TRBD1	TGTGCCAGCAGGACGGGACAGGGCTCAGATACGCAGTATTTT	CASRTGQGSDTQYF
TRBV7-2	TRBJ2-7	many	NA	TGTGCCAGCAGCTTAGAGGGGGGGCCCAGCTCCTACGAGCAGTACTTC	CASSLEGGPSSYEQYF
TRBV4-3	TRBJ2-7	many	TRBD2	TGCGCCAGCAGCCAAGGCTCCGGGGGGGGCCACAACGAGCAGTACTTC	CASSQGSGGGHNEQYF
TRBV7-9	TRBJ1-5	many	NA	TGTGCCAGCAGACAGAGTGGGGGTGGCAATCAGCCCCAGCATTTT	CASRQSGGGNQPQHF